This T cell receptor (beta chain) is from a study of shared clonotypes between healthy human individuals (dated by TCRdb to 2018 to 2021). About the investigation overall: A couple of women and a few men aged 18 to 49 years were included in the cohort. Per donor, leukapheresis produced somewhere between about 0.8 and 9 billion PBMCs. For each donor, CD4 naive and CD4 memory were each given three plates, CD8 naive was given two plates, and CD8 memory was given one plate. Different laboratories and diverse techniques were used to prepare libraries and sequence TCR repertoires, to increase sequencing depth and limit assay-specific biases. The study deeply sequenced blood TCR repertoires of about 5 healthy adults to estimate repertoire size and the extent of clonotype sharing between individuals.

Findings and caveats that apply to the study as a whole: Clonotypes shared by all four sorted-subset donors showed higher generation probabilities than non-shared clonotypes. Sampling was restricted to blood, and TCR repertoires in tissues likely differ from the TCR repertoires found in blood. Estimated clonotype richness was generally larger for naive than for memory subsets. Incomplete sequencing was indicated by rarefaction of sorted-subset datasets, despite the large sequencing depth. Because the study included only a small number of donors, the genetic and exposure-history diversity represented was limited. Across a few donors, roughly 5% of naive CD4, approximately 3.6% of naive CD8, about 2% of memory CD4, and around 0.4% of memory CD8 clonotypes were shared. Based on pairwise subsampling, the degree of clonotype sharing among donors was expected to be affected by sequencing depth.

This clone was seen more than once but under ten times. Its antigen specificity is not known. No base qualities exist here, and no much larger clone lies one base off it. TCR CDR3 regions were amplified from genomic DNA by multiplex PCR using the deep immunoSEQ assay. For each cell subset, the extracted genomic DNA was distributed evenly across all wells of several immunoSEQ 96-well plates, and each plate served as one replicate. For sorted subsets, about 200 ng genomic DNA, equal to 30,000 or so T cell genomes, was loaded into each replicate PCR. Purified libraries were measured with a Qubit 3.0 fluorometer, size-checked on a Bioanalyzer 2100, and measured again with the KAPA Library Quantification kit. Each immunoSEQ 96-well plate was sequenced on its own single-read 150-cycle Illumina NextSeq 550 flow cell. As for the authors' bioinformatics: The immunoSEQ output contained only junctional sequences without quality scores, so filtering could not match that applied to full-length reads. Sequences were annotated with PyIR, a Python wrapper for IgBLAST v1.9, and V/J genes and CDR3 were assigned using IMGT germline references. Reads with weak V/J assignments (E-value above 1e-6), missing CDR3, stop codons, out-of-frame junctions, or ambiguous translated residues were removed. A V3J clonotype was defined by an identical inferred V gene, J gene, and CDR3 amino acid sequence. Percentage overlap between repertoires was calculated by dividing the number of shared unique clonotypes by the size of the smaller repertoire. RTK rarefaction, the Chao1 estimator, and Recon v2.1 estimates of unobserved clonotypes were used to assess repertoire richness. Generation probabilities for all TCRbeta clonotypes obtained by the gDNA method from four donors were computed using OLGA. TCRdb re-hosts the immuneACCESS table, in-frame sequences only. Its copies lack some clones; in the studies checked, an unresolved V gene accounts for under half of them, and the cause for the rest is not known. V and J calls and clone size follow that table, whereas D and trimming were derived from the DNA. The sample contains about 2.2 million clones, just over 90% of them found a single time. The ten largest make up 1.5% to 2% of the sample.

Reading from cysteine to phenylalanine, the CDR3 counts 15 amino acids. Of all the DNA, just the CDR3 is kept, 45 bases in frame from base 1. V lost 1 base and J lost 1 base, and the count of bases not matched to a germline gene is 4. Based on the germline V gene, the CDR1 and CDR2 sequences are SGDLS and YYNGEE. CD8 naive samples consisted of CD45RO-negative cells that were positively selected for CCR7, yielding a CD45RA+CCR7+ population without TemRA cells. Healthy HIV-negative adults with no recently reported acute infections or vaccinations were included as donors. Only Caucasian adults living in Nashville, Tennessee, USA were represented among the donors. After blood collection by leukapheresis, PBMCs were isolated using Ficoll-Histopaque density gradient centrifugation and then cryopreserved in the vapor phase of liquid nitrogen. Analytical flow cytometry was used to check the purity and quantity of every magnetically sorted T cell population. Each sorted fraction had its genomic DNA isolated and then quantified by UV absorbance on a Nanodrop 2000c.

The TCR sequence derives from a man aged 18-30 years in good health. Some clones in this sample may be carry-over from other donors' samples. The sample consisted of naive CD8+ T cells from PBMCs. The cell subset or site tag for this specimen amounts to: CD45RA+CCR7+. The rearranged chain carries TRBV9 and TRBJ1-1; 7 bases in between match TRBD1. CDR3 protein: CASSVRGTANTEAFF. The DNA sequence is TGTGCCAGCAGCGTACGAGGGACAGCGAACACTGAAGCTTTCTTT.